The present T cell receptor beta chain was sequenced within a study of blood T cell repertoires in COVID-19. This CDR3 contains 16 residues. Deletions cut 4 bases from V and 0 bases from J, with 18 bases between. Germline V gene lookup returns CDR1 GTSNPN and CDR2 SVGIG (reference sequence). TCRdb's table, derived via immunoSEQ multiplex PCR, lists solely in-frame clones and lacks some. The sample has fewer than 400,000 clones; roughly 89% are singletons. Cohort allocation depended upon clinical history that participants reported. This clonotype was obtained from a woman aged 25 to 45 who had recovered from COVID-19. The chain employs TRBV30 and TRBJ1-1; tentative D call: TRBD1 (5 bases). The sample consisted of PBMCs or T cells enriched from blood (not recorded which). CDR3 residues: CAWIIQGQGLNTEAFF. In DNA form, the CDR3 reads TGTGCCTGGATCATTCAGGGCCAAGGATTGAACACTGAAGCTTTCTTT.